Reported below is one T cell receptor beta chain. The data stem from a study of cytomegalovirus exposure and HLA in healthy donors. Germline-derived CDR1 and CDR2 are GTSNPN and SVGIG (reference sequence). Trimming at V came to 1 base and at J to 5 bases, leaving 2 bases not matched to a gene. The CDR3 consists of 12 residues. PCR used 60 Vbeta primers and 13 Jbeta primers. The table came from immunoSEQ multiplex PCR; TCRdb's copy has only in-frame clones and leaves some out. The data show nearly 65,000 clones, with roughly two thirds seen just once and roughly 5.5% held by the top ten. Sequenced sample: PBMCs. The chain has TRBV30 and TRBJ2-7; 7 bases align to TRBD1. The clonotype originates from a man in his fifties or sixties in good health and CMV-seronegative. The CDR3 spells CAWSGQGDEQYF. The CDR3, as DNA: TGTGCCTGGAGTGGACAGGGAGACGAGCAGTACTTC.